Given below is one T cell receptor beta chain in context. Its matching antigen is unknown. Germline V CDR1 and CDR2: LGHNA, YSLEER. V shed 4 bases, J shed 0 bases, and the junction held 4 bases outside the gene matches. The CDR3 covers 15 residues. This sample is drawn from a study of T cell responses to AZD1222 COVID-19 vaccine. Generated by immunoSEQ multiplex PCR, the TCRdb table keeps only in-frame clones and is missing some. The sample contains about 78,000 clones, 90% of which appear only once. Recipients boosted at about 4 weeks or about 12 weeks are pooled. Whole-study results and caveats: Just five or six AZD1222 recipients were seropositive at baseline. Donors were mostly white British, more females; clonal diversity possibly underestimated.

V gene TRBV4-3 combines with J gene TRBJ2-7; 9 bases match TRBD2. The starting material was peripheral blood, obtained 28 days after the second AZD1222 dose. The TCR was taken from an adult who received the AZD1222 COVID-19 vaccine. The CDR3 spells CASSPGTSYSYEQYF. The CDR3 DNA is TGCGCCAGCAGCCCCGGGACTAGCTACTCCTACGAGCAGTACTTC.